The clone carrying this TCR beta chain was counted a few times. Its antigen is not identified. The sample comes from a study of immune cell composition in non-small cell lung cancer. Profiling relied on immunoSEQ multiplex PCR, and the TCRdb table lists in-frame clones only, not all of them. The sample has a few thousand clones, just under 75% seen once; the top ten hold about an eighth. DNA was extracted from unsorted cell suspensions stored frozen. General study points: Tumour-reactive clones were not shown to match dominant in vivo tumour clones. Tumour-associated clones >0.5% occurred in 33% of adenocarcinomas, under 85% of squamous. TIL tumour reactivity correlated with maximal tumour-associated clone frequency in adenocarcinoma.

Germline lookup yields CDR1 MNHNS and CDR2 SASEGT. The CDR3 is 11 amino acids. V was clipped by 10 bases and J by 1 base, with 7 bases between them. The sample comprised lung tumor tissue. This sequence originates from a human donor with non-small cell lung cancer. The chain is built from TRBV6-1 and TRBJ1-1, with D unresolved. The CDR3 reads CAILRNTEAFF. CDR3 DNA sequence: TGTGCCATCCTAAGGAACACTGAAGCTTTCTTT.